A selection of T cell receptor beta chains follows, all from one sample in a study of cytotoxic CD8 clonotypes in ibrutinib-treated CLL. Data came from immunoSEQ multiplex PCR; TCRdb stores just in-frame clones and leaves some out. Of about 200,000 clones listed, about four fifths were seen once; the top ten hold 10% to 12%. The material sequenced was PBMCs, taken after 12 months of ibrutinib treatment. The receptors stem from a human donor with chronic lymphocytic leukemia. CDR3s include the opening cysteine and the closing phenylalanine or tryptophan. Size values are once, few and many counts, or a class for expanded clones, and some rows have none.

clone size: few; V gene: TRBV7-8; J gene: TRBJ2-7; CDR3 protein: CASSFRESDSLSTFF
clone size: .; V gene: TRBV7-2; J gene: TRBJ2-7; CDR3 protein: CASSYWLAPYEQYF
clone size: .; V gene: TRBV25-1; J gene: TRBJ1-1; CDR3 protein: CASSSPGLSVGTEAFF
clone size: few; V gene: TRBV19; J gene: TRBJ1-1; CDR3 protein: CASRDGEAFF
clone size: .; V gene: TRBV7-8; J gene: TRBJ2-1; CDR3 protein: CASTHSLGNEQFF
clone size: .; V gene: TRBV29-1; J gene: TRBJ2-5; CDR3 protein: CSVGFGQETQYF
clone size: .; V gene: TRBV13; J gene: TRBJ2-7; CDR3 protein: CASSLLGGYEQYF
clone size: .; V gene: TRBV30; J gene: TRBJ1-1; CDR3 protein: CAWTHPGVPNTEAFF
clone size: .; V gene: TRBV7-9; J gene: TRBJ2-1; CDR3 protein: CASSFGTSEDEQFF
clone size: .; V gene: TRBV18; J gene: TRBJ2-2; CDR3 protein: CASSFGSSGAGELFF
clone size: .; V gene: TRBV15; J gene: TRBJ2-3; CDR3 protein: CATSSSGGADTQYF
clone size: .; V gene: TRBV5-3; J gene: TRBJ1-1; CDR3 protein: CASTRAPGHTEAFF
clone size: .; V gene: TRBV6-5; J gene: TRBJ2-5; CDR3 protein: CASSRDSIQETQYF
clone size: once; V gene: TRBV19; J gene: TRBJ1-1; CDR3 protein: CASSPWDSKNTEAFF
clone size: .; V gene: TRBV6-5; J gene: TRBJ2-5; CDR3 protein: CASSYSGQGGETQYF
clone size: once; V gene: TRBV11-3; J gene: TRBJ2-1; CDR3 protein: CASSPGQDVYNEQFF
clone size: .; V gene: TRBV7-3; J gene: TRBJ2-2; CDR3 protein: CASRSGGPTGELFF
clone size: .; V gene: TRBV2; J gene: TRBJ2-7; CDR3 protein: CASSAWQGIYEQYF
clone size: once; V gene: TRBV7-9; J gene: TRBJ2-7; CDR3 protein: CASSLRPASDRVAYEQYF
clone size: .; V gene: TRBV27; J gene: TRBJ2-7; CDR3 protein: CASSLAGVNPYEQYF
clone size: .; V gene: TRBV5-1; J gene: TRBJ2-7; CDR3 protein: CASSGAGYEQYF
clone size: .; V gene: TRBV11-3; J gene: TRBJ2-7; CDR3 protein: CASSLFILRQGWSYEQYF
clone size: .; V gene: TRBV5-1; J gene: TRBJ1-6; CDR3 protein: CASSLVLAGVSPLHF
clone size: .; V gene: TRBV5-1; J gene: TRBJ2-5; CDR3 protein: CASSPTPGGDETQYF
clone size: .; V gene: TRBV6-5; J gene: TRBJ2-3; CDR3 protein: CASSYIQGGGDTQYF
clone size: .; V gene: TRBV11-2; J gene: TRBJ2-1; CDR3 protein: CASSLDPGTTGEFF
clone size: .; V gene: TRBV7-2; J gene: TRBJ2-1; CDR3 protein: CASTQAGGPGNEQFF
clone size: .; V gene: TRBV11-2; J gene: TRBJ2-7; CDR3 protein: CASSSWTDSYEQYF
clone size: .; V gene: TRBV27; J gene: TRBJ2-5; CDR3 protein: CASRPGGEETQYF
clone size: .; V gene: TRBV19; J gene: TRBJ2-1; CDR3 protein: CASSNRGQLYNEQFF
clone size: .; V gene: TRBV6-6; J gene: TRBJ2-4; CDR3 protein: CASSPSIAGRGNIQYF
clone size: .; V gene: TRBV5-1; J gene: TRBJ2-3; CDR3 protein: CASSFWDLSTDTQYF
clone size: .; V gene: TRBV5-5; J gene: TRBJ2-3; CDR3 protein: CASSPLGQGADTQYF
clone size: .; V gene: TRBV15; J gene: TRBJ2-6; CDR3 protein: CATGASVDGANVLTF
clone size: .; V gene: TRBV4-1; J gene: TRBJ1-4; CDR3 protein: CASSQDLGGYEKLFF
clone size: .; V gene: TRBV19; J gene: TRBJ1-5; CDR3 protein: CASSIDLFRGNQPQHF
clone size: .; V gene: TRBV14; J gene: TRBJ2-3; CDR3 protein: CASTPGATDTQYF
clone size: few; V gene: TRBV19; J gene: TRBJ1-5; CDR3 protein: CASSIRTDSNQPQHF
clone size: .; V gene: TRBV5-1; J gene: TRBJ1-2; CDR3 protein: CASSLSLWNGYTF
clone size: .; V gene: TRBV2; J gene: TRBJ2-2; CDR3 protein: CASSEGFRELFF
clone size: once; V gene: TRBV5-1; J gene: TRBJ1-2; CDR3 protein: CASSLDGTEFYGYTF
clone size: .; V gene: TRBV19; J gene: TRBJ1-2; CDR3 protein: CASSAAGVDYGYTF
clone size: .; V gene: TRBV5-1; J gene: TRBJ2-7; CDR3 protein: CASFEGTSGGEQYF
clone size: .; V gene: TRBV13; J gene: TRBJ2-7; CDR3 protein: CASSSGPSGEQYF
clone size: once; V gene: TRBV6-5; J gene: TRBJ2-1; CDR3 protein: CASTAEGSYNEQFF
clone size: .; V gene: TRBV7-3; J gene: TRBJ1-2; CDR3 protein: CASSLASLYGYTF
clone size: .; V gene: TRBV2; J gene: TRBJ2-7; CDR3 protein: CASYFWTSSYEQYF
clone size: .; V gene: TRBV18; J gene: TRBJ1-5; CDR3 protein: CASSATGVQSLPQHF
clone size: .; V gene: TRBV2; J gene: TRBJ1-5; CDR3 protein: CASSGRTGNQPQHF
clone size: .; V gene: TRBV13; J gene: TRBJ1-5; CDR3 protein: CASSLGDREGNQPQHF
clone size: .; V gene: TRBV10-1; J gene: TRBJ1-1; CDR3 protein: CASSESDGLGTEAFF